The T cell receptor (beta chain) under discussion was sequenced for a study of blood T cell repertoires in COVID-19. About the research overall: Sites in the United States, Italy and Spain provided acute and convalescent COVID-19 samples. Sample material is recorded as cDNA or gDNA derived from T cells, B-cell-depleted T cells, or PBMCs.

This CDR3 region has 14 residues. The germline V gene encodes CDR1 SQVTM and CDR2 ANQGSEA. V shed 4 bases, J shed 6 bases, and the junction held 8 bases outside the gene matches. Methods used by the authors: Amplification of reference gene primers provided the estimated nucleated cell counts. This table comes from immunoSEQ multiplex PCR, and its TCRdb copy is limited to in-frame clones, with some not included. From that table come the V and J calls and clone size; the DNA was used to work out D and trimming. The sample contains some 130,000 clones, roughly 90% of which appear only once. This sequence originates from a man aged 55 to 70 with COVID-19, enrolled during active disease. The genes are TRBV29-1 and TRBJ2-1, with 8 bases matching TRBD1. The sequenced sample was peripheral blood. CDR3 loop: CSVVRQGLANEQFF. The CDR3 nucleotides are TGCAGCGTTGTAAGACAGGGGCTAGCCAATGAGCAGTTCTTC.